The TCR beta chain under discussion was sequenced for a study of technical replicates of blood from several donors. Assay: immunoSEQ multiplex PCR; the TCRdb copy retains only in-frame clones and omits some. The table shows about 81,000 clones, with around 95% occurring only once. The clonotype comes from a human donor in good health. Sequencing used T cells isolated from PBMCs.

CDR3 bases: TGTGCCAGCAGCTTGGCAGGGGGCGACGAGCAGTTCTTC. The encoded protein is CASSLAGGDEQFF. This chain links TRBV9 with TRBJ2-1; 8 bases agree with TRBD1. Germline CDR1 reads SGDLS; CDR2 reads YYNGEE. The CDR3 loop spans 13 amino acids. V dropped 4 bases and J dropped 10; count of bases not matched to a gene: 7. Variable domain in full (rest from reference TRBV9 and TRBJ2-1): DSGVTQTPKHLITATGQRVTLRCSPRSGDLSVYWYQQSLDQGLQFLIQYYNGEERAKGNILERFSAQQFPDLHSELNLSSLELGDSALYFCASSLAGGDEQFFGPGTRLTVL.